This TCR beta chain was found in a study of shared clonotypes between healthy human individuals. The assay was immunoSEQ multiplex PCR, and TCRdb's table has in-frame clones only and misses some. The table lists approximately 1,000,000 clones, about 84% of them singletons. Trimming cost V 3 bases and J 2 bases, with 10 bases left between them. The CDR3 totals 15 residues. Germline CDR1 reads MNHEY; CDR2 reads SMNVEV (reference sequence). Only Caucasian adults living in Nashville, Tennessee made up the donor group. Sequences were obtained from memory CD4+ T cells from PBMCs. Subset meaning: CD45RA-negative fraction. The clonotype was recovered from a man between 18 and 35 years old in good health. Some clones in this sample may be carry-over from other donors' samples. V is TRBV27 and J is TRBJ2-2; no clear D. CDR3 DNA sequence: TGTGCCAGCAGTTTTGAAGGGTATAACACCGGGGAGCTGTTTTTT. Its translation is CASSFEGYNTGELFF.